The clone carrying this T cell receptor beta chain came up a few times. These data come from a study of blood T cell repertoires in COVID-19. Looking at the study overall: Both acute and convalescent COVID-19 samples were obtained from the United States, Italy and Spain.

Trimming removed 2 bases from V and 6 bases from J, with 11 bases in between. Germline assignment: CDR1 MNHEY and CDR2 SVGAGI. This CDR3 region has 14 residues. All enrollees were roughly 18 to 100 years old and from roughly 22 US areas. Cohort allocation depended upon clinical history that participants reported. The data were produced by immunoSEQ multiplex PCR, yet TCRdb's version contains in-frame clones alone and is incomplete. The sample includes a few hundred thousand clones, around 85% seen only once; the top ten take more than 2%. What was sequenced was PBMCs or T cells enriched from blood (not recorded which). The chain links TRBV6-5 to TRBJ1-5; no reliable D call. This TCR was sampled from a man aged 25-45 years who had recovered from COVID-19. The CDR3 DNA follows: TGTGCCAGCAGTTACAGGCACAGCGGTCAGCCCCAGCATTTT. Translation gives CASSYRHSGQPQHF.